This TCR beta chain appears in the sequencing data of a study of beta chain features in type 1 diabetes. Study information: In all, some 100 million sorted cells from all samples were analyzed. Overall study findings and caveats: Researchers caution that PCR might favor shorter templates, equally among patients and controls. Among patients, naive, central memory and Treg TCRB repertoires appeared more similar than among healthy donors. cDNA-based reads could over-represent cells with high TCR expression. When Type 1 diabetes patients were examined, their TCRB CDR3s proved moderately but significantly shorter in all four CD4+ subsets.

V lost 4 bases and J lost 8; bases outside the gene matches: 8. This CDR3 is built from 16 residues. The germline V gene encodes CDR1 SGHDN and CDR2 FVKESK. As regards this clone: Its cognate antigen is unknown.

Investigators reverse transcribed all isolated RNA, so they sequenced expressed TCRB transcripts. Sequencing was performed with immunoSEQ multiplex PCR; in TCRdb, only in-frame clones are kept and a portion is missing. The sample yields a few hundred thousand clones, around 9.6% seen once. Sequencing was performed on central memory CD4+ T cells from blood. This chain connects TRBV14 to TRBJ2-2; 12 bases match TRBD2. This receptor was identified in a man aged 30 to 45 with type 1 diabetes. DNA of the CDR3: TGTGCCAGCAGCCGACTAGCGGGAGTCGTCGGAGGGGAGCTGTTTTTT. Its translation: CASSRLAGVVGGELFF.